These 2 T cell receptor beta chains originate from one sample sequenced in a study of cytomegalovirus exposure and HLA in healthy donors. PCR amplification relied on 60 Vbeta primers (plus 13 Jbeta primers). This table comes from immunoSEQ multiplex PCR, and its TCRdb copy is limited to in-frame clones, with some not included. The data show over 85,000 clones, over 60% seen once. The specimen sequenced was PBMCs. The receptors originated from a woman aged 60-75 years in good health and CMV-seropositive.

A word on this clone: At one of its ends the junction is not consistent with the germline gene, which may arise from a read error. The chain employs TRBV7-9 and TRBJ2-2; maybe TRBD1 (6 bases). Germline lookup yields CDR1 SEHNR and CDR2 FQNEAQ (reference sequence). This CDR3 is 14 amino acids long. CDR3 in DNA: TGTTCCAGCAGCTTGCAGGGGCTCACCGGGGAGCTGTTTTTT. This sequence encodes CSSSLQGLTGELFF.

The V call is TRBV5-1, the J call TRBJ1-3; D is perhaps TRBD1 (5 bases). Germline V gene sequence: CDR1 SGHRS, CDR2 YFSETQ. This CDR3 is 14 amino acids long. Trimming cost V 4 bases and J 2 bases, with 10 bases left between them. This CDR3 is CASSPDSAGNTIYF. For the CDR3, the DNA is TGCGCCAGCAGCCCCGACAGTGCTGGAAACACCATATATTTT. The variable domain in full, with the rest retrieved from reference TRBV5-1 and TRBJ1-3, is KAGVTQTPRYLIKTRGQQVTLSCSPISGHRSVSWYQQTPGQGLQFLFEYFSETQRNKGNFPGRFSGRQFSNSRSEMNVSTLELGDSALYLCASSPDSAGNTIYFGEGSWLTVV.